The entry that follows covers one T cell receptor beta chain sequence. This entry is derived from a study of blood T cell repertoires in COVID-19. Repertoires were generated with immunoSEQ multiplex PCR, while TCRdb's copy carries only in-frame clones and drops some. This table holds fewer than 300,000 clones, approximately 93% found once. The ends were cut back, 0 bases at V and 2 bases at J, with 14 bases in the middle. This CDR3 has 17 residues. Looked up from germline, CDR1 is SGHRS and CDR2 is YFSETQ. V and J are TRBV5-1 and TRBJ2-2, with TRBD1 as a possible D gene (6 bases). This clonotype was sampled from a woman younger than 45 with COVID-19, enrolled during active disease. The sequencing input was peripheral blood. The CDR3 sequence: CASSLGGTTPNTGELFF. The DNA for the CDR3 is TGCGCCAGCAGCTTGGGGGGGACAACACCCAACACCGGGGAGCTGTTTTTT.